The clone carrying this T cell receptor (beta chain) was seen many times. Its target is unknown. The sample belongs to a study of T-cell reconstitution after alpha-beta-depleted transplantation in children. Overall study findings and caveats: At the one-year point after transplant, T-cell counts and TCRbeta diversity were found to come mostly from T cells that had been newly produced.

The CDR3 sequence is 12 residues long. V trimming: 5 bases; J trimming: 12 bases; junction bases outside the gene matches: 6. Germline V gene lookup returns CDR1 MNHEY and CDR2 SVGAGI. Researchers prepared the TCRbeta library using unique molecular identifiers, the study reports. TCRdb used MiXCR to reprocess the PCR reads, holding one entry per CDR3 protein. This sample yields approximately 70,000 distinct CDR3 sequences, of which around 4.7% are seen a single time; over 15% belongs to the top ten. The TCR comes from a boy under two years old who had a stem cell transplant for acute myeloid leukemia, so the T cells may come from the graft donor. The rearrangement joins TRBV6-5 to TRBJ2-1; 8 positions agree with TRBD1. Specimen: PBMCs, mostly from graft donor cells, collected 180 days after TCRalphabeta/CD19-depleted stem cell transplant. CDR3 in amino acids: CASSRTGFGQFF. The CDR3 DNA reads TGTGCCAGCAGTAGGACAGGGTTTGGGCAGTTCTTC.